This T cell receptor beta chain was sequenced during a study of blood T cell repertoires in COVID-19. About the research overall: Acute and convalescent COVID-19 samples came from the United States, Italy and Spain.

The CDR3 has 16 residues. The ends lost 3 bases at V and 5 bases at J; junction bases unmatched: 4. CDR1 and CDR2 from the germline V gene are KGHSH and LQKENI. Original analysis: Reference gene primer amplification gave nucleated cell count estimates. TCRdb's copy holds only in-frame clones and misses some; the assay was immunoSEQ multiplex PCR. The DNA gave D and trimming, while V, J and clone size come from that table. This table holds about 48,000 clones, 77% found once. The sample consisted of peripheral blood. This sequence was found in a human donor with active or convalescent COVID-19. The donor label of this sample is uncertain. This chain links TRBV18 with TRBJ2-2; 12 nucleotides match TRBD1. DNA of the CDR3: TGTGCCAGCTCACCGCAGGGACAGGGGGCGACCGGGGAGCTGTTTTTT. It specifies CASSPQGQGATGELFF.